Following are 2 T cell receptor beta chains from one sample sequenced in a study of T cells in Graves' hyperthyroidism and ophthalmopathy. RNA transcripts gave rise to amplified TCR beta CDR3 regions. The TCR CDR3 was amplified in a first-round RT-PCR using the HTBI primer set. From the multiplex PCR reads, TCRdb called clonotypes with MiXCR, one entry per CDR3 protein. Seen here are approximately 870,000 distinct CDR3 sequences, roughly 40% observed once, and the top ten hold 7.5% to 9.5%. What was sequenced was blood. These receptors all stem from a man between 18 and 29 years old with Graves' hyperthyroidism.

This rearrangement joins TRBV6-5 to TRBJ1-1, with 7 bases identical to TRBD1. With 9 bases clipped from V and 2 bases from J, the junction kept 6 bases outside the gene matches. The CDR3 has 13 residues. Germline V lookup: CDR1 MNHEY, CDR2 SVGAGI. CDR3 loop: CASCRQGNTEAFF. CDR3 nucleotides: TGTGCCAGTTGTCGACAGGGTAACACTGAAGCTTTCTTT.

This clonotype was observed at least ten times. The chain carries TRBV7-2 and TRBJ2-7; 9 positions agree with TRBD2. The assigned J gene may be wrong: the sequence end matches TRBJ2-4 better. Per the germline V gene, CDR1 is SGHTA and CDR2 is FQGNSA. This CDR3 is 15 amino acids long. As DNA, the CDR3 is TGTGCCAGCAGCTTAAGGGCTAGCGGGGCCGACATTCAGTACTTC. This translates into CASSLRASGADIQYF.